A selection of T cell receptor beta chains follows, all from one sample in a study of blood T cell repertoires in COVID-19. Some clones are missing from TCRdb's copy, which holds only in-frame ones; the method was immunoSEQ multiplex PCR. The table includes tens of thousands of clones, around three quarters detected once. The sequencing sample was made of peripheral blood. The receptors come from a woman older than 75 with active or convalescent COVID-19. The CDR3 runs from the conserved cysteine through the conserved F or W. A D gene is named only where the DNA matches it firmly. Clone size is shown for a subset of rows, as once, few, many or a class of expanded clone.

j_call d_call clone_size v_call cdr3_aa cdr3_nt
TRBJ2-7 TRBD2 once TRBV11-2 CASSPGLAGPGEQYF TGTGCCAGCAGCCCCGGACTAGCGGGACCCGGCGAGCAGTACTTC
TRBJ2-1 TRBD2 . TRBV6-5 CASSYNGGGQGKQFF TGTGCCAGCAGTTACAACGGGGGGGGCCAGGGAAAGCAGTTCTTC
TRBJ1-1 . . TRBV7-9 CASSFTAEAFF TGTGCCAGCAGCTTTACAGCTGAAGCTTTCTTT
TRBJ1-3 . . TRBV11-2 CASSWGGADTIYF TGTGCCAGCAGTTGGGGAGGTGCGGACACCATATATTTT
TRBJ2-2 TRBD2 . TRBV5-1 CASSWASGVRGGELFF TGCGCCAGCAGCTGGGCTAGCGGGGTGCGAGGCGGGGAGCTGTTTTTT
TRBJ2-2 TRBD1 . TRBV5-4 CASHNRGQGITGELFF TGTGCCAGCCATAATCGGGGACAGGGGATCACCGGGGAGCTGTTTTTT
TRBJ1-1 TRBD1 . TRBV7-9 CASSSGQKNTEAFF TGTGCCAGCAGCTCGGGACAGAAGAACACTGAAGCTTTCTTT
TRBJ1-2 TRBD1 . TRBV6-1 CASSEGVGGNYGYTF TGTGCCAGCAGTGAAGGGGTAGGGGGCAACTATGGCTACACCTTC
TRBJ2-1 . . TRBV9 CASSPRDKSHNEQFF TGTGCCAGCAGCCCCCGGGACAAGAGTCACAATGAGCAGTTCTTC
TRBJ1-5 . . TRBV2 CASSGRGEGNQPQHF TGTGCCAGCAGTGGCAGGGGCGAGGGCAATCAGCCCCAGCATTTT
TRBJ2-2 TRBD2 . TRBV2 CASSLRTSGGEGGELFF TGTGCCAGCAGTCTAAGGACTAGCGGGGGGGAAGGCGGGGAGCTGTTTTTT
TRBJ2-1 . . TRBV6-6 CASSLLRQGTHNEQFF TGTGCCAGCAGCCTACTACGGCAGGGTACCCACAATGAGCAGTTCTTC
TRBJ2-3 TRBD2 . TRBV18 CASSPAGGHDTQYF TGTGCCAGCTCACCGGCGGGGGGGCACGATACGCAGTATTTT
TRBJ1-5 . once TRBV3-1/TRBV3-2 CASSQDRNQPQHF TGTGCCAGCAGCCAGGACAGAAATCAGCCCCAGCATTTT
TRBJ2-5 . . TRBV5-6 CASSNLGAGEETQYF TGTGCCAGCAGCAACCTTGGAGCAGGGGAAGAGACCCAGTACTTC
TRBJ2-6 . . TRBV29-1 CSVVTGISGANVLTF TGCAGCGTTGTAACAGGGATCTCTGGGGCCAACGTCCTGACTTTC
TRBJ1-6 TRBD1 . TRBV5-3 CARSYDREGNSPLHF TGTGCCAGAAGTTATGACAGGGAAGGTAATTCACCCCTCCACTTT
TRBJ2-5 . few TRBV9 CASSVGGETQYF TGTGCCAGCAGCGTAGGAGGAGAGACCCAGTACTTC
TRBJ2-7 TRBD1 . TRBV3-1/TRBV3-2 CASSLPGQGVYEQYF TGTGCCAGCAGCCTCCCGGGACAGGGGGTGTACGAGCAGTACTTC
TRBJ2-5 . . TRBV7-8 CASSSAGVQETQYF TGTGCCAGCAGCTCGGCAGGGGTACAAGAGACCCAGTACTTC
TRBJ2-2 TRBD1 . TRBV7-6 CASSRTQGVLTGELFF TGTGCCAGCAGCCGGACGCAGGGGGTTTTGACCGGGGAGCTGTTTTTT
TRBJ1-3 . . TRBV27 CASSARTALSGNTIYF TGTGCCAGCAGTGCCCGGACAGCACTCTCTGGAAACACCATATATTTT
TRBJ1-6 . . TRBV27 CASSLPNQPLHF TGTGCCAGCAGTTTACCGAACCAGCCCCTCCACTTT
TRBJ2-5 . . TRBV5-1 CASSGGPEETQYF TGCGCCAGCAGCGGCGGCCCAGAAGAGACCCAGTACTTC
TRBJ2-5 . . TRBV24-1 CATSDPKSEQETQYF TGTGCCACCAGTGATCCTAAGAGTGAGCAAGAGACCCAGTACTTC
TRBJ2-6 . . TRBV3-1/TRBV3-2 CASSQPAAGANVLTF TGTGCCAGCAGCCAGCCCGCGGCGGGGGCCAACGTCCTGACTTTC
TRBJ1-5 TRBD1 . TRBV5-1 CASSSTGNQPQHF TGCGCCAGCAGCTCGACAGGGAATCAGCCCCAGCATTTT
TRBJ2-7 . . TRBV13 CASSKGKLASYEQYF TGTGCCAGCAGTAAAGGGAAGCTAGCCTCCTACGAGCAGTACTTC
TRBJ1-4 . . TRBV4-3 CASSPYREGSELFF TGCGCCAGCAGCCCTTACAGGGAGGGTAGTGAACTGTTTTTT
TRBJ2-7 TRBD1 . TRBV7-6 CASSLAPLQGSYEQYF TGTGCCAGCAGCTTAGCACCGTTACAGGGGTCCTACGAGCAGTACTTC
TRBJ1-1 TRBD1 . TRBV11-2 CASSWGMVDRGRNTEAFF TGTGCCAGCAGCTGGGGCATGGTAGACAGGGGAAGGAACACTGAAGCTTTCTTT
TRBJ1-1 . few TRBV9 CASSVTVNTEAFF TGTGCCAGCAGCGTAACAGTGAACACTGAAGCTTTCTTT
TRBJ2-7 TRBD2 . TRBV11-2 CASSTRTSRWEQYF TGTGCCAGCAGCACCCGGACTAGTCGTTGGGAGCAGTACTTC
TRBJ1-4 TRBD1 once TRBV3-1/TRBV3-2 CASSLPGQGDEKLFF TGTGCCAGCAGCCTGCCGGGACAGGGAGATGAAAAACTGTTTTTT
TRBJ2-2 . . TRBV27 CASRSIGGLENTGELFF TGTGCCAGCAGAAGTATTGGGGGCCTGGAGAACACCGGGGAGCTGTTTTTT